A single TCR beta chain is shown here with its context. The target antigen is unknown. This specimen belongs to a study of beta chain features in type 1 diabetes. Germline CDR1 and CDR2: SQVTM and ANQGSEA. The CDR3 extends over 13 amino acids. V gave up 6 bases and J gave up 7 bases; unmatched junction bases: 9. Reverse transcribing all isolated RNA meant expressed TCRB transcripts were sequenced. Measured with immunoSEQ multiplex PCR; TCRdb has only the in-frame clones, and not every one. The repertoire holds hundreds of thousands of clones, over 65% seen once, with 0.053% in the top ten. General study findings and limits: Compared to healthy donors, patients appeared to have naive, central memory and Treg TCRB repertoires that were more alike.

The receptor was derived from a man aged 25-40 years in good health. The sequenced sample was naive CD4+ T cells from blood. V and J are TRBV29-1 and TRBJ2-7, with 10 bases lining up with TRBD2. The CDR3 sequence: CSVASGRADEQYF. DNA for the CDR3: TGCAGCGTAGCCAGCGGGAGGGCCGATGAGCAGTACTTC.